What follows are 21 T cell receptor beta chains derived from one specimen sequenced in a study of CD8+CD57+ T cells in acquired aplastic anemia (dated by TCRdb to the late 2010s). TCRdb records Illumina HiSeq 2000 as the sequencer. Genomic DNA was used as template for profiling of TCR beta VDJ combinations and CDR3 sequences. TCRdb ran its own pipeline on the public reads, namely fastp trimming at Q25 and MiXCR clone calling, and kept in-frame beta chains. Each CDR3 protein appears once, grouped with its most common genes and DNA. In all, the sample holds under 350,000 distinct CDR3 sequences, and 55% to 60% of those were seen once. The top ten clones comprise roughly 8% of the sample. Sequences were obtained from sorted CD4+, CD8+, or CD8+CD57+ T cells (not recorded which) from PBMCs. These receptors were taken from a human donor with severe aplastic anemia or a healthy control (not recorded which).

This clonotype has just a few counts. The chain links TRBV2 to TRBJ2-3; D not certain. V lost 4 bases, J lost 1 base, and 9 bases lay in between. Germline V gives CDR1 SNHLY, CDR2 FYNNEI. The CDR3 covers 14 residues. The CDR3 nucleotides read TGTGCCAGCAGTGTCTGGACGGGCACAGATACGCAGTATTTT. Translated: CASSVWTGTDTQYF.

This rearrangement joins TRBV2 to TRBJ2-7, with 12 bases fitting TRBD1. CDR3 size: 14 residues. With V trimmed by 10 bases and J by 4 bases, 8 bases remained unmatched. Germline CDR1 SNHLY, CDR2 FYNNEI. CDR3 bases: TGTGCCATTACTCCGGGACAGGGGGCTTACGAGCAGTACTTC. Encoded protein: CAITPGQGAYEQYF.

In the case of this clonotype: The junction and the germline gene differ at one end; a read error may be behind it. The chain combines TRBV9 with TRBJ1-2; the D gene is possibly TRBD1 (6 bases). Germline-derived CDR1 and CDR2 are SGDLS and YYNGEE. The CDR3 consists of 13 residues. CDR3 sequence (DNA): TGTGCCAGCAGAGTAGTAACAGGGTATGGCTACACCTTC. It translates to CASRVVTGYGYTF. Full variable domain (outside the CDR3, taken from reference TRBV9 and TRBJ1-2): DSGVTQTPKHLITATGQRVTLRCSPRSGDLSVYWYQQSLDQGLQFLIQYYNGEERAKGNILERFSAQQFPDLHSELNLSSLELGDSALYFCASRVVTGYGYTFGSGTRLTVV.

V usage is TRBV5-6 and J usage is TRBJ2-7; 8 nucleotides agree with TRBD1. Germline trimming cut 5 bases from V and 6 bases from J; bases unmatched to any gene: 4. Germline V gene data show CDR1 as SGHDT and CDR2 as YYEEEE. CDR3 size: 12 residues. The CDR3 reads CASRVTGGEQYF. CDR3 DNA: TGTGCCAGCAGAGTAACAGGGGGCGAGCAGTACTTC. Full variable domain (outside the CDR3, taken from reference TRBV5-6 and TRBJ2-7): DAGVTQSPTHLIKTRGQQVTLRCSPKSGHDTVSWYQQALGQGPQFIFQYYEEEERQRGNFPDRFSGHQFPNYSSELNVNALLLGDSALYLCASRVTGGEQYFGPGTRLTVT.

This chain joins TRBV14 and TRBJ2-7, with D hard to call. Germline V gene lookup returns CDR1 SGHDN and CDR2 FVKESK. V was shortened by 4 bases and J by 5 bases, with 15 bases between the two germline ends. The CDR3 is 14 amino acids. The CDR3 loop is CASSLLSVDDEQYF. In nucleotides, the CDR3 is TGTGCCAGCAGCCTGTTGTCAGTAGACGACGAGCAGTACTTC.

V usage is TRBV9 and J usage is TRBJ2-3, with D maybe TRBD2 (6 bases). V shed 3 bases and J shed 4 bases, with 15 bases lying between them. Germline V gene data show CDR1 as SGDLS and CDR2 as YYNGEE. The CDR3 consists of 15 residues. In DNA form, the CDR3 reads TGTGCCAGCAGCGGATGGGGTTCGGGGGCAGATACGCAGTATTTT. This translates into CASSGWGSGADTQYF.

In DNA, the CDR3 is TGCAGTGCTGACAGGGCACCAATGAACACTGAAGCTTTCTTT. Translation: CSADRAPMNTEAFF. The rearrangement links TRBV20-1 to TRBJ1-1; 7 bases agree with TRBD1. The CDR3 covers 14 residues. From germline, CDR1 is DFQATT and CDR2 SNEGSKA (reference sequence). J was trimmed by 0 bases and V by 5 bases; bases with no gene match: 6.

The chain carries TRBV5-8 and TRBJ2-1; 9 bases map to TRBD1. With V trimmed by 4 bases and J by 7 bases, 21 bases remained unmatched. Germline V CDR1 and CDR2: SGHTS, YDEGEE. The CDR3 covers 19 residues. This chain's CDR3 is CASSVRDRVQGRMWNEQFF. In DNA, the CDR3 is TGTGCCAGCAGCGTTAGGGACAGGGTCCAGGGACGAATGTGGAATGAGCAGTTCTTC.

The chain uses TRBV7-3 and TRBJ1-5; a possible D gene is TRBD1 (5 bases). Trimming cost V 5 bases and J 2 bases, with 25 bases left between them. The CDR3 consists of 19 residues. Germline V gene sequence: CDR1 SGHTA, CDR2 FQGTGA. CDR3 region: CASSLELGGRADGNQPQHF. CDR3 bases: TGTGCCAGCAGCCTAGAGCTGGGCGGCAGGGCGGATGGCAATCAGCCCCAGCATTTT.

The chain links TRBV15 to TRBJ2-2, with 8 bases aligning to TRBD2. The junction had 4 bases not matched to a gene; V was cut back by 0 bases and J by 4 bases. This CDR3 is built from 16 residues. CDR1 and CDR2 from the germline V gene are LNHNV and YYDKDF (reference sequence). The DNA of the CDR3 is TGTGCCACCAGCAGAGAAGGGACTAGTGGCACCGGGGAGCTGTTTTTT. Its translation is CATSREGTSGTGELFF.

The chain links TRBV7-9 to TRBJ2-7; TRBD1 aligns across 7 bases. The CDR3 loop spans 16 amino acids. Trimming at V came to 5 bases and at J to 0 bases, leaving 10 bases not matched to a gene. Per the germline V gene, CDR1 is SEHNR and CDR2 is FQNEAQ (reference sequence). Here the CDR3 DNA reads TGTGCCAGCAGCATACCCGACAGGGAACGCTCCTACGAGCAGTACTTC. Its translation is CASSIPDRERSYEQYF.

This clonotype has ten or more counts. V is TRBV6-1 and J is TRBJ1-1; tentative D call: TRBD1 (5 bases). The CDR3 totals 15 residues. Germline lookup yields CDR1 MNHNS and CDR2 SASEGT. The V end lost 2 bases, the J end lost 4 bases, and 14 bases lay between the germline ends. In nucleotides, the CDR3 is TGTGCCAGCAGTGAAAGACTGGGGGGGATCACTGAAGCTTTCTTT. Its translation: CASSERLGGITEAFF.

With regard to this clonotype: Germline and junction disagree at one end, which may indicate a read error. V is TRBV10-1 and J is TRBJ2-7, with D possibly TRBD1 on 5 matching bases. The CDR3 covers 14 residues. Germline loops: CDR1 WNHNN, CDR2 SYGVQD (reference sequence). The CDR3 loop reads CASSAKGPNYERYF. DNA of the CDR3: TGCGCCAGCAGTGCAAAGGGGCCTAACTACGAGCGGTACTTC.

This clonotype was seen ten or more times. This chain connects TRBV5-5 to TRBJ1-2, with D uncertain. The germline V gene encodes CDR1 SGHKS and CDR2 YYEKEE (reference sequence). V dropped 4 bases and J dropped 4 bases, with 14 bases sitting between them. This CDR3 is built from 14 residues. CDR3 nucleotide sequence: TGTGCCAGCAGCCCGCCAGGTGCTATCTATGGCTACACCTTC. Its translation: CASSPPGAIYGYTF.

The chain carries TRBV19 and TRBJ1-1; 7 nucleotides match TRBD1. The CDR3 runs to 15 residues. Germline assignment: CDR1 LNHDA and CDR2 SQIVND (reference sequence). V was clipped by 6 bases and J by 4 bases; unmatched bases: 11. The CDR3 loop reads CASRTGFVGSTEAFF. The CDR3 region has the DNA TGTGCCAGTAGGACAGGGTTTGTCGGTAGCACTGAAGCTTTCTTT. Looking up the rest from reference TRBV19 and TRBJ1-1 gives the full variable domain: DGGITQSPKYLFRKEGQNVTLSCEQNLNHDAMYWYRQDPGQGLRLIYYSQIVNDFQKGDIAEGYSVSREKKESFPLTVTSAQKNPTAFYLCASRTGFVGSTEAFFGQGTRLTVV.

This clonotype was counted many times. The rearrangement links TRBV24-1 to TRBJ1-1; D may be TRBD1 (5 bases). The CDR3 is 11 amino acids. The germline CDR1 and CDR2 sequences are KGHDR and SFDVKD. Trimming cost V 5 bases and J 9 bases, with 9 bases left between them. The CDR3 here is CATSAAGKAFF. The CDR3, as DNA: TGTGCCACCAGTGCGGCAGGGAAAGCTTTCTTT.

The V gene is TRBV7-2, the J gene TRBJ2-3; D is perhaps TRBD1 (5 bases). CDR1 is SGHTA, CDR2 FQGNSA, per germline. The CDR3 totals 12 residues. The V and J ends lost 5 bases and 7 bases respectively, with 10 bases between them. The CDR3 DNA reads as TGTGCCAGCAGCCCTAGACAGCATACGCAGTATTTT. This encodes CASSPRQHTQYF.

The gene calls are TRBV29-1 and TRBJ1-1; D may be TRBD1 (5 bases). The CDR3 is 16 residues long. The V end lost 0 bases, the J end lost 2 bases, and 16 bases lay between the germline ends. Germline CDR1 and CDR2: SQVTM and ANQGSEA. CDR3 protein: CSVEDRFSRANTEAFF. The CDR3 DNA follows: TGCAGCGTTGAAGATCGGTTTTCCAGGGCCAACACTGAAGCTTTCTTT.

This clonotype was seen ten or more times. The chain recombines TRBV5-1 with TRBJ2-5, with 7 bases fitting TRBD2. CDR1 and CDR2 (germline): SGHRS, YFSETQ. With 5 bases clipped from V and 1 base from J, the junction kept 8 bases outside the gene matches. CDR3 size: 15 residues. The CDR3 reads CASSHSGSPQETQYF. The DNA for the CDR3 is TGCGCCAGCAGTCATAGCGGGTCGCCCCAAGAGACCCAGTACTTC.

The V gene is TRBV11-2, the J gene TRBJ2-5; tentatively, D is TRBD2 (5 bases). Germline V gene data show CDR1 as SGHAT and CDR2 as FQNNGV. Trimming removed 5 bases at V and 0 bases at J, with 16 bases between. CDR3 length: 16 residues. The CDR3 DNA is TGTGCCAGCAGCCTAAGGCCTGGACTCGACCAAGAGACCCAGTACTTC. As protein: CASSLRPGLDQETQYF.

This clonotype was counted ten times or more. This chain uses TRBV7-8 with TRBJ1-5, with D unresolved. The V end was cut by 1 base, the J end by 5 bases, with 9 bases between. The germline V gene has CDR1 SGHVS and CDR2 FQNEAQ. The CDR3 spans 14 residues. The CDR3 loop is CASSLDPRDQPQHF. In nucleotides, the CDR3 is TGTGCCAGCAGCTTAGATCCCAGAGATCAGCCCCAGCATTTT.